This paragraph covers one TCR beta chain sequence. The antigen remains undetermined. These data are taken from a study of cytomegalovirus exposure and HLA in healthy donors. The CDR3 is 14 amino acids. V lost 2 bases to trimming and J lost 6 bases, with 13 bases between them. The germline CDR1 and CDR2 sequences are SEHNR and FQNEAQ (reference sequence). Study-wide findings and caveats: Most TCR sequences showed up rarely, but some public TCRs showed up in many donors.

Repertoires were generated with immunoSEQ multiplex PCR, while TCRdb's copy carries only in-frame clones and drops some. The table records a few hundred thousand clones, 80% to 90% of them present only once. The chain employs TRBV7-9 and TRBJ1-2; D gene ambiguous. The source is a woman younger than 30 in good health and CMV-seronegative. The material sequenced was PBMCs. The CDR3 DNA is TGTGCCAGCAGCTTAATTCTCGGTTTTAATGGCTACACCTTC. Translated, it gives CASSLILGFNGYTF.